A selection of T cell receptor beta chains follows, all from one sample in a study of vaccination effects on CD4 cells after COVID-19. These receptors are not linked to any known antigen. Assay used: immunoSEQ multiplex PCR; TCRdb lists only in-frame clones, some missing. The sample has more than 65,000 clones, about 86% seen once. The material sequenced was CD4+ T cells from PBMCs cultured with HCoV-229E spike peptides, taken after COVID-19 vaccination. The receptors shown here come from a human donor who received a COVID-19 vaccine. CDR3s include the opening cysteine and the closing phenylalanine or tryptophan. D genes are given only for firm matches. Clone size is given for some rows only: seen once, a few or many times, or a class if the clone is expanded.

len,abundance,j_gene,v_gene,d_gene,CDR3aa,CDR3nt
14,.,TRBJ1-4,TRBV19,.,CASSMGRMDEKLFF,TGTGCCAGTAGTATGGGGAGGATGGATGAAAAACTGTTTTTT
15,many,TRBJ1-6,TRBV30,.,CAWSVHPTSNSPLHF,TGTGCCTGGAGTGTACACCCTACTTCTAATTCACCCCTCCACTTT
16,.,TRBJ2-2,TRBV7-8,TRBD1,CASSLEGQMNTGELFF,TGTGCCAGCAGCTTAGAGGGACAGATGAACACCGGGGAGCTGTTTTTT
18,.,TRBJ2-5,TRBV7-9,TRBD2,CASSLGRPNGGYQETQYF,TGTGCCAGCAGCTTAGGCAGACCTAACGGGGGGTACCAAGAGACCCAGTACTTC
13,.,TRBJ1-5,TRBV2,.,CASSVDGNQPQHF,TGTGCCAGCAGTGTGGACGGGAATCAGCCCCAGCATTTT
16,.,TRBJ2-1,TRBV10-2,.,CASKIAPGSSYNEQFF,TGCGCCAGCAAGATTGCCCCAGGAAGCTCCTACAATGAGCAGTTCTTC
12,.,TRBJ1-1,TRBV7-8,.,CASSPNPPEAFF,TGTGCCAGCAGCCCCAACCCGCCTGAAGCTTTCTTT
13,.,TRBJ1-5,TRBV7-2,.,CASSLGVNTFLHF,TGTGCCAGCAGCTTGGGGGTTAATACCTTCCTGCATTTT
20,.,TRBJ2-4,TRBV7-8,TRBD2,CASSSSVGLAGAIAKNIQYF,TGTGCCAGCAGCTCTTCGGTTGGGCTAGCGGGGGCCATAGCCAAAAACATTCAGTACTTC
15,.,TRBJ1-4,TRBV5-1,.,CASSRLGGGGEKLFF,TGCGCCAGCAGTCGTCTCGGGGGCGGAGGTGAAAAACTGTTTTTT
15,.,TRBJ1-1,TRBV5-8,.,CASSLYSYPDTEAFF,TGTGCCAGCAGCTTGTACAGCTACCCGGACACTGAAGCTTTCTTT
14,.,TRBJ2-3,TRBV19,.,CASSLLGSTDTQYF,TGTGCCAGTAGTCTTTTGGGTAGCACAGATACGCAGTATTTT
12,.,TRBJ2-1,TRBV2,TRBD1,CASSTGGNEQFF,TGTGCCAGCAGTACAGGGGGTAATGAGCAGTTCTTC
15,.,TRBJ2-1,TRBV18,TRBD2,CASSPAGGALDEQFF,TGTGCCAGCTCACCGGCCGGGGGGGCCCTAGATGAGCAGTTCTTC
14,.,TRBJ2-1,TRBV3-1/TRBV3-2,.,CASSQVTARGEQFF,TGTGCCAGCAGCCAAGTTACCGCGCGGGGCGAGCAGTTCTTC
18,.,TRBJ2-4,TRBV6-2/TRBV6-3,TRBD2,CASSYGLAGGPRFNIQYF,TGTGCCAGCAGTTACGGCCTAGCGGGGGGGCCGCGGTTTAACATTCAGTACTTC
17,.,TRBJ1-6,TRBV11-2,.,CASSSTPGATSNSPLHF,TGTGCCAGCAGCTCTACCCCCGGAGCCACGAGCAATTCACCCCTCCACTTT
15,.,TRBJ2-5,TRBV2,.,CASSSQGSNQETQYF,TGTGCCAGCAGCTCACAGGGCTCTAACCAAGAGACCCAGTACTTC
15,.,TRBJ2-3,TRBV7-3,.,CASSLDAGLTDTQYF,TGTGCCAGCAGCTTAGATGCAGGACTCACAGATACGCAGTATTTT
15,.,TRBJ2-5,TRBV19,.,CASSREISQQETQYF,TGTGCCAGTAGTAGGGAGATCTCCCAACAAGAGACCCAGTACTTC
14,.,TRBJ1-2,TRBV9,.,CASSVAPRAYGYTF,TGTGCCAGCAGCGTAGCCCCCAGGGCCTATGGCTACACCTTC
17,.,TRBJ1-6,TRBV11-2,.,CASSITGTRLGNSPLHF,TGTGCCAGCAGCATAACCGGGACGCGGTTAGGAAATTCACCCCTCCACTTT
14,.,TRBJ2-5,TRBV24-1,.,CATSPAGTQETQYF,TGTGCCACCTCCCCGGCAGGAACCCAAGAGACCCAGTACTTC
18,.,TRBJ2-2,TRBV7-8,.,CASSLGRSAGKNTGELFF,TGTGCCAGCAGCTTAGGTCGGTCGGCAGGGAAGAACACCGGGGAGCTGTTTTTT
13,.,TRBJ1-2,TRBV19,TRBD1,CASRPGQGYGYTF,TGTGCCAGTAGACCGGGACAGGGGTATGGCTACACCTTC
16,.,TRBJ2-2,TRBV5-1,.,CASSLGPGANTGELFF,TGCGCCAGCAGCTTGGGTCCGGGAGCGAACACCGGGGAGCTGTTTTTT
15,.,TRBJ2-3,TRBV7-2,.,CASSPDRRFVDTQYF,TGTGCCAGCAGCCCAGATAGGAGGTTTGTAGATACGCAGTATTTT
12,.,TRBJ1-5,TRBV12-3/TRBV12-4,TRBD1,CASSDRGQPQHF,TGTGCCAGCAGCGACAGGGGTCAGCCCCAGCATTTT
13,.,TRBJ1-2,TRBV5-1,.,CASSKGIDYGYTF,TGCGCCAGCAGCAAAGGGATCGACTATGGCTACACCTTC
15,.,TRBJ1-5,TRBV2,TRBD1,CASGRQGGSNQPQHF,TGTGCCAGCGGACGACAGGGAGGTAGCAATCAGCCCCAGCATTTT
16,.,TRBJ2-2,TRBV18,.,CASSPPIGGVTGELFF,TGTGCCAGCTCACCACCGATAGGCGGTGTCACCGGGGAGCTGTTTTTT
14,once,TRBJ2-5,TRBV25-1,TRBD1,CASSESGGQETQYF,TGTGCCAGCAGTGAATCAGGGGGTCAAGAGACCCAGTACTTC
14,.,TRBJ2-5,TRBV5-1,TRBD2,CASSLPGGTETQYF,TGCGCCAGCAGCCTCCCGGGAGGGACAGAGACCCAGTACTTC
13,.,TRBJ2-3,TRBV5-4,.,CASSLGESDTQYF,TGTGCCAGCAGTCTGGGGGAATCAGATACGCAGTATTTT
14,.,TRBJ2-2,TRBV9,.,CASSVTTLTGELFF,TGTGCCAGCAGCGTAACGACACTTACCGGGGAGCTGTTTTTT
14,.,TRBJ2-4,TRBV5-1,.,CASAQDRFGNIQYF,TGCGCCAGCGCGCAAGACAGGTTTGGGAACATTCAGTACTTC
13,.,TRBJ1-4,TRBV10-3,.,CASSGSGNEKLFF,TGTGCCTCCTCGGGGAGCGGTAATGAAAAACTGTTTTTT
16,.,TRBJ1-1,TRBV6-4,TRBD1,CASSDGRQGMNTEAFF,TGTGCCAGCAGTGACGGACGACAGGGAATGAACACTGAAGCTTTCTTT
12,.,TRBJ1-1,TRBV5-1,.,CASSRVSTEAFF,TGCGCCAGCAGCAGGGTGAGCACTGAAGCTTTCTTT
17,.,TRBJ2-3,TRBV3-1/TRBV3-2,TRBD2,CASSQAFLAGVTDTQYF,TGTGCCAGCAGCCAAGCGTTTCTAGCGGGCGTCACAGATACGCAGTATTTT
16,.,TRBJ1-5,TRBV4-1,.,CASSQKDGFSNQPQHF,TGCGCCAGCAGCCAAAAGGACGGCTTTAGCAATCAGCCCCAGCATTTT
15,.,TRBJ1-6,TRBV2,TRBD1,CASSGQGTNNSPLHF,TGTGCCAGCAGCGGACAGGGGACTAATAATTCACCCCTCCACTTT
16,.,TRBJ1-2,TRBV7-9,TRBD1,CASSSIDRAGDYGYTF,TGTGCCAGCAGCTCGATTGACAGGGCGGGGGACTATGGCTACACCTTC
13,once,TRBJ2-3,TRBV7-2,.,CASSSTSTDTQYF,TGTGCCAGCAGCTCAACTAGCACAGATACGCAGTATTTT
13,few,TRBJ1-2,TRBV19,.,CASSNGGAGGYTF,TGTGCCAGTAGTAATGGGGGAGCGGGCGGCTACACCTTC
18,.,TRBJ2-1,TRBV7-9,TRBD2,CASSLLRVAGGPNNEQFF,TGTGCCAGCAGCTTATTACGGGTAGCGGGGGGACCTAACAATGAGCAGTTCTTC
13,.,TRBJ1-2,TRBV12-3/TRBV12-4,.,CASSFRGRVESTF,TGTGCCAGCAGTTTTCGGGGAAGGGTGGAATCCACCTTC
16,.,TRBJ2-5,TRBV7-6,TRBD1,CTSSLIRGQQKETQYF,TGTACCAGCAGCTTAATCAGGGGGCAACAAAAAGAGACCCAGTACTTC
14,.,TRBJ1-4,TRBV5-6,.,CASSWGSGNEKLFF,TGTGCCAGCAGCTGGGGGTCCGGTAATGAAAAACTGTTTTTT
14,.,TRBJ1-1,TRBV28,.,CASSNLPRAKGAFF,TGTGCCAGCAGTAACCTCCCTCGGGCAAAGGGAGCTTTCTTT
11,.,TRBJ1-2,TRBV28,.,CASSIRNGYTF,TGTGCCAGCAGTATAAGGAATGGCTACACCTTC
14,once,TRBJ2-2,TRBV5-1,.,CASSLLQNTGELFF,TGCGCCAGCAGCTTGCTACAGAACACCGGGGAGCTGTTTTTT
15,.,TRBJ2-1,TRBV7-9,.,CASTKTPGGSNEQFF,TGTGCCAGCACCAAAACCCCTGGCGGTTCCAATGAGCAGTTCTTC
15,.,TRBJ1-6,TRBV18,.,CASSPVWGSDSPLHF,TGTGCCAGCTCACCAGTTTGGGGGTCGGACTCACCCCTCCACTTT
14,.,TRBJ1-2,TRBV7-2,TRBD1,CASSYGQGTYGYTF,TGTGCCAGCAGCTACGGACAGGGAACCTATGGCTACACCTTC